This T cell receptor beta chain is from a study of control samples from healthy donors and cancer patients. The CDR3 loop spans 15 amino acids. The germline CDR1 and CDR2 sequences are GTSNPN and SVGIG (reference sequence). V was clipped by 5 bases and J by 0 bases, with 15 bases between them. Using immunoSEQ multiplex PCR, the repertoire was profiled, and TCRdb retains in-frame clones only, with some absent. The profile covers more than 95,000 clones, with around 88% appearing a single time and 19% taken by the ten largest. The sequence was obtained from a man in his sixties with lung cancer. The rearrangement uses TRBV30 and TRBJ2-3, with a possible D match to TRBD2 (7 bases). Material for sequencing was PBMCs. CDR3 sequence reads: CAWDGGGMSTDTQYF. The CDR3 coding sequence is TGTGCCTGGGATGGGGGGGGCATGAGCACAGATACGCAGTATTTT.